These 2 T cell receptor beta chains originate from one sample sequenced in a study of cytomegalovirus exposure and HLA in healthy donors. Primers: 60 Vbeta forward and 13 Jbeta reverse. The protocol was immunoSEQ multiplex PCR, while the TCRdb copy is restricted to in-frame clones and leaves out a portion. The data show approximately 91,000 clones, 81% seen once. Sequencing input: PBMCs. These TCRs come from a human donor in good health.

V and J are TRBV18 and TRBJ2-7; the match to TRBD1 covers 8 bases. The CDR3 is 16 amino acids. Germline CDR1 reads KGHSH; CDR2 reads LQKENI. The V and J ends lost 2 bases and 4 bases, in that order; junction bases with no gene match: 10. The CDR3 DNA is TGTGCCAGCTCACCATCTCTGGCAGGGGGCAGGTACGAGCAGTACTTC. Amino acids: CASSPSLAGGRYEQYF. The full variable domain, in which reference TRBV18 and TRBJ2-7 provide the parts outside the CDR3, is NAGVMQNPRHLVRRRGQEARLRCSPMKGHSHVYWYRQLPEEGLKFMVYLQKENIIDESGMPKERFSAEFPKEGPSILRIQQVVRGDSAAYFCASSPSLAGGRYEQYFGPGTRLTVT.

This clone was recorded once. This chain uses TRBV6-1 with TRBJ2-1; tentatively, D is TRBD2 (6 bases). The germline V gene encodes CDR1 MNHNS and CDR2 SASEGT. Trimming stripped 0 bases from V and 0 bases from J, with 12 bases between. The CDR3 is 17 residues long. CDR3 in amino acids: CASSEAGRTGSYNEQFF. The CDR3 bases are TGTGCCAGCAGTGAAGCAGGGAGGACGGGCTCCTACAATGAGCAGTTCTTC.